The 22 T cell receptor beta chains listed next were all sequenced from one sample in a study of OX40 agonist ivuxolimab in advanced cancers. The assay was immunoSEQ multiplex PCR, and TCRdb's table has in-frame clones only and misses some. The sample holds about 37,000 clones, around 73% seen once. The sample was CD4+ or CD8+ T cells sorted from blood, taken in a trial of the OX40 agonist ivuxolimab. Receptor source: an adult with an advanced solid tumor such as melanoma, head and neck, liver or kidney cancer.

This chain uses TRBV27 with TRBJ2-1, with D unclear. The length of the CDR3 is 15 residues. With 5 bases removed from V and 7 bases from J, the gap between germline ends came to 18 bases. The germline CDR1 and CDR2 sequences are MNHEY and SMNVEV (reference sequence). This CDR3 is CASSLVKYTENEQFF. The CDR3 nucleotides are TGTGCCAGCAGTCTCGTCAAATATACGGAAAATGAGCAGTTCTTC.

There are a few counts of this clone. The CDR3 protein is CSVPTGIYGYTF. The CDR3 DNA follows: TGCAGCGTACCCACAGGGATCTATGGCTACACCTTC. This chain uses TRBV29-1 with TRBJ1-2, with a possible D match to TRBD1 (6 bases). V was shortened by 6 bases and J by 4 bases, with 12 bases between the two germline ends. Per the germline V gene, CDR1 is SQVTM and CDR2 is ANQGSEA. The CDR3 has 12 amino acids.

The chain recombines TRBV2 with TRBJ2-5; 10 bases fit TRBD2. This CDR3 region has 15 residues. CDR1 and CDR2 (germline): SNHLY, FYNNEI. Trimming at V came to 6 bases and at J to 6 bases, leaving 10 bases not matched to a gene. The CDR3 loop is CASRTRLAGEKTQYF. The CDR3 nucleotides read TGTGCCAGCAGAACGAGGCTAGCGGGAGAAAAGACCCAGTACTTC.

This chain links TRBV4-2 with TRBJ1-2; 12 bases fit TRBD1. This CDR3 comprises 16 residues. CDR1 and CDR2 from the germline V gene are LGHNA and YNFKEQ. The V segment lost 2 bases and the J segment 7 bases; nucleotides outside the gene matches: 8. The CDR3 here is CASSQSPGQGAPGYTF. For the CDR3, the DNA is TGTGCCAGCAGCCAATCACCGGGACAGGGGGCTCCTGGCTACACCTTC.

The chain employs TRBV2 and TRBJ1-2, with D uncertain. Trimming left V 1 base short and J 2 bases short, with 5 bases between. There are 13 residues in the CDR3. The germline gives CDR1 SNHLY, CDR2 FYNNEI. The CDR3 bases are TGTGCCAGCAGTGAAGGGCAGAACTATGGCTACACCTTC. It specifies CASSEGQNYGYTF.

V is TRBV4-3 and J is TRBJ1-1, with D unclear. The CDR3 length is 16 residues. Per germline, CDR1 LGHNA and CDR2 YSLEER. V shed 4 bases and J shed 1 base, with 16 bases lying between them. The CDR3 DNA reads TGCGCCAGCAGCCCACAAAGGTACGAAACGAACACTGAAGCTTTCTTT. Translating it yields CASSPQRYETNTEAFF.

V gene TRBV6-6 combines with J gene TRBJ2-7; no clear D. The ends were cut back, 6 bases at V and 1 base at J, with 13 bases in the middle. The germline V gene has CDR1 MNHNY and CDR2 SVGAGI (reference sequence). The CDR3 totals 14 residues. The CDR3 protein is CASRPPAGSYEQYF. CDR3 bases: TGTGCCAGCAGACCCCCGGCAGGTTCCTACGAGCAGTACTTC.

This chain joins TRBV19 and TRBJ2-3; D might be TRBD2 (6 bases). Trimming stripped 3 bases from V and 7 bases from J, with 17 bases between. CDR1 is LNHDA, CDR2 SQIVND, per germline (reference sequence). This CDR3 region has 15 residues. The CDR3 spells CASSMEDGRSYTQYF. CDR3 coding DNA: TGTGCCAGTAGTATGGAAGACGGGAGATCTTATACGCAGTATTTT. Together with reference TRBV19 and TRBJ2-3, the CDR3 gives the full variable domain: DGGITQSPKYLFRKEGQNVTLSCEQNLNHDAMYWYRQDPGQGLRLIYYSQIVNDFQKGDIAEGYSVSREKKESFPLTVTSAQKNPTAFYLCASSMEDGRSYTQYFGPGTRLTVL.

J is TRBJ1-4 and V is TRBV2; a weak D match, TRBD1 (5 bases). CDR3 length: 14 amino acids. Germline V gives CDR1 SNHLY, CDR2 FYNNEI. The V end lost 7 bases, the J end lost 8 bases, and 17 bases lay between the germline ends. CDR3 nucleotides: TGTGCCAGCAATCGCCTATCAGGGTACGAAAAACTGTTTTTT. This codes for CASNRLSGYEKLFF.

In this sample, this clone turned up a few times. The chain uses TRBV7-9 and TRBJ2-1; D is possibly TRBD1 (7 bases). V was shortened by 5 bases and J by 5 bases, with 22 bases between the two germline ends. Germline assignment: CDR1 SEHNR and CDR2 FQNEAQ (reference sequence). The CDR3 covers 17 residues. The CDR3 region is CASSPSDRDRSDNEQFF. CDR3 DNA sequence: TGTGCCAGCAGCCCTAGCGACAGGGATCGGTCAGACAATGAGCAGTTCTTC.

The DNA of the CDR3 is TGTGCCAGCAGCTCCTTCGGGGGGGAAAAACTGTTTTTT. Translated: CASSSFGGEKLFF. This chain uses TRBV7-2 with TRBJ1-4; possible D gene TRBD1, 5 bases. This CDR3 is 13 amino acids long. Germline CDR1 SGHTA, CDR2 FQGNSA. V was cut by 4 bases and J by 8 bases, with 11 bases left in between.

By proportion, this clone is medium-sized. V and J are TRBV5-5 and TRBJ1-2; 9 bases line up with TRBD1. Germline CDR1 is SGHKS and CDR2 is YYEKEE (reference sequence). V lost 0 bases to trimming and J lost 4 bases; unmatched junction nucleotides: 7. There are 16 residues in the CDR3. The CDR3 coding sequence is TGTGCCAGCAGCTTGGAAACAGGGGGCCCGGTCTATGGCTACACCTTC. Residues: CASSLETGGPVYGYTF.

This clone was observed a handful of times. This chain links TRBV19 with TRBJ1-2; 9 bases are a match to TRBD1. The V and J ends lost 7 bases and 4 bases, in that order; junction bases with no gene match: 10. The CDR3 runs to 15 residues. CDR1 and CDR2 from the germline V gene are LNHDA and SQIVND (reference sequence). The CDR3 protein is CASNHRDRVIYGYTF. The DNA of the CDR3 is TGTGCCAGTAATCACCGGGACAGGGTGATCTATGGCTACACCTTC.

The table lists this clone with a few counts. The chain links TRBV7-6 to TRBJ1-1; maybe TRBD1 (6 bases). The CDR3 extends over 15 amino acids. CDR1 is SGHVS and CDR2 is FNYEAQ in the germline V gene. V was clipped by 2 bases and J by 1 base, with 11 bases between them. CDR3 nucleotide sequence: TGTGCCAGCAGCTTAAAGACAGGCGGGAACACTGAAGCTTTCTTT. As protein: CASSLKTGGNTEAFF.

The J gene is TRBJ1-4, the V gene TRBV6-1; a weak D match, TRBD1 (6 bases). V shed 3 bases and J shed 6 bases, with 14 bases lying between them. The CDR3 spans 15 residues. Looked up from germline, CDR1 is MNHNS and CDR2 is SASEGT. CDR3 sequence: CASSEGPGDYEKLFF. The CDR3, as DNA: TGTGCCAGCAGTGAGGGACCAGGGGATTATGAAAAACTGTTTTTT.

CDR3 DNA: TGTGCCAGCAGCCTGGGGGGTTCTGGAAACACCATATATTTT. It specifies CASSLGGSGNTIYF. The chain has TRBV7-2 and TRBJ1-3; D possibly corresponds to TRBD1 (5 bases). The germline V and J ends were trimmed by 5 bases and 1 base, with 9 bases remaining between them. Per the germline V gene, CDR1 is SGHTA and CDR2 is FQGNSA. This CDR3 has 14 amino acids.

This clone was detected only once. The gene calls are TRBV29-1 and TRBJ2-1; TRBD2 aligns across 11 bases. Trimming at V came to 2 bases and at J to 3 bases, leaving 3 bases not matched to a gene. The CDR3 covers 15 residues. The germline V gene has CDR1 SQVTM and CDR2 ANQGSEA. DNA of the CDR3: TGCAGCGTTGAAACCCTAGCGGGGGGCTACAATGAGCAGTTCTTC. This translates into CSVETLAGGYNEQFF.

This sequence joins TRBV6-5 and TRBJ2-7, with 12 bases lining up with TRBD2. Germline V lookup: CDR1 MNHEY, CDR2 SVGAGI. This CDR3 region has 15 residues. J gave up 3 bases and V 2 bases, and 2 bases lay outside the gene matches. The CDR3 region is CASSYGTSGFYEQYF. The CDR3 region has the DNA TGTGCCAGCAGTTACGGGACTAGCGGGTTCTACGAGCAGTACTTC.

The V gene is TRBV4-3, the J gene TRBJ2-7; D not certain. The germline V and J ends were trimmed by 0 bases and 7 bases, with 16 bases remaining between them. The CDR3 runs to 15 residues. Germline loops: CDR1 LGHNA, CDR2 YSLEER. CDR3 nucleotides: TGCGCCAGCAGCCAAGAGTTAGAGTCCGTCTGGGAGCAGTACTTC. Protein product: CASSQELESVWEQYF.

V is TRBV18 and J is TRBJ2-7; D is possibly TRBD2 (6 bases). The germline V gene encodes CDR1 KGHSH and CDR2 LQKENI. The CDR3 length is 16 residues. The V end was cut by 2 bases, the J end by 1 base, with 15 bases between. CDR3 DNA sequence: TGTGCCAGCTCACCAGATTTGGGGGGTGGGTCCTACGAGCAGTACTTC. Encoded protein: CASSPDLGGGSYEQYF.

Here the CDR3 reads CASSLGWGTDTQYF. In nucleotides, the CDR3 is TGTGCCAGCAGCTTAGGATGGGGGACAGATACGCAGTATTTT. The chain couples TRBV11-2 to TRBJ2-3; D tentatively reads TRBD1 or TRBD2 (5 bases each). Trimming stripped 1 base from V and 3 bases from J, with 8 bases between. Germline lookup yields CDR1 SGHAT and CDR2 FQNNGV. The CDR3 runs 14 residues.

This clone has only a few counts. V gene TRBV7-2 combines with J gene TRBJ2-5; 7 positions agree with TRBD2. J was trimmed by 4 bases and V by 1 base; bases with no gene match: 6. Germline CDR1 SGHTA, CDR2 FQGNSA. CDR3 length: 15 amino acids. In DNA, the CDR3 is TGTGCCAGCAGCTTAGAGGACGGGAGGTTAGAGACCCAGTACTTC. Amino acids: CASSLEDGRLETQYF. The full variable domain, in which reference TRBV7-2 and TRBJ2-5 provide the parts outside the CDR3, is GAGVSQSPSNKVTEKGKDVELRCDPISGHTALYWYRQSLGQGLEFLIYFQGNSAPDKSGLPSDRFSAERTGGSVSTLTIQRTQQEDSAVYLCASSLEDGRLETQYFGPGTRLLVL.